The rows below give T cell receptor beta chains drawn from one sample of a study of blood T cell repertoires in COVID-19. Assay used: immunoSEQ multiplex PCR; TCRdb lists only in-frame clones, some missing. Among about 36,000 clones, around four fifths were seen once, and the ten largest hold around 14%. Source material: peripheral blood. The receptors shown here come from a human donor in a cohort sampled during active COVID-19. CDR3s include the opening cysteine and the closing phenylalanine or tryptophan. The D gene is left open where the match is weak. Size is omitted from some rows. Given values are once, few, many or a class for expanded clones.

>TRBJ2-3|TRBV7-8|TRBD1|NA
TGTGCCAGCAGCTCCTACGGACAGGGGGCAGATACGCAGTATTTT
CASSSYGQGADTQYF
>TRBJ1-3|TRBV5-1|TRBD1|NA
TGCGCCAGCAGCCGCACAGGGGGGGCAAACACCATATATTTT
CASSRTGGANTIYF
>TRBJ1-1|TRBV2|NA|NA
TGTGCCAGCAGCCTGGGGGGGATGAACACTGAAGCTTTCTTT
CASSLGGMNTEAFF
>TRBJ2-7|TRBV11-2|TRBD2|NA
TGTGCCAGCAGCTTATTTCCCCGCGGGGGGAGCTACGAGCAGTACTTC
CASSLFPRGGSYEQYF
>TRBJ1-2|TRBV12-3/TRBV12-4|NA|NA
TGTGCCAGCAGTTTAGTCTCCCTCGGCTACACCTTC
CASSLVSLGYTF
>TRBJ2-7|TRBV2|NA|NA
TGTGCCAGCAGTGAAATTGGGCCTGACGAGCAGTACTTC
CASSEIGPDEQYF
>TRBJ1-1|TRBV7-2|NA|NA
TGTGCCAGCAGCACCTTGAGGAGGGGACTGGGGACTGAAGCTTTCTTT
CASSTLRRGLGTEAFF
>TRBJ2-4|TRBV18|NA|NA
TGTGCCAGCTCACCAGTCGGAAACATTCAGTACTTC
CASSPVGNIQYF
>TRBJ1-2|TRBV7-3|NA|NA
TGTGCCAGCAGCTTACCCGGGGGGTATGGCTACACCTTC
CASSLPGGYGYTF
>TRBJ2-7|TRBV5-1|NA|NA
TGCGCCAGCAGCGTCAGCTCCTACGAGCAGTACTTC
CASSVSSYEQYF
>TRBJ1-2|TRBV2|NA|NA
TGTGCCAGCAGTCAATTTTATGGCTACACCTTC
CASSQFYGYTF
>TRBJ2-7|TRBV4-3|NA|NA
TGCGCCAGCAGCCAAGATGCAGGCGTGGCCTACGAGCAGTACTTC
CASSQDAGVAYEQYF
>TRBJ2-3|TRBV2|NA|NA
TGTGCCAGCAGTGAACAGGGCCCAGGCACAGATACGCAGTATTTT
CASSEQGPGTDTQYF
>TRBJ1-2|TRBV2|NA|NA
TGTGCCAGCAGGGGAGGATTTGACTATGGCTACACCTTC
CASRGGFDYGYTF
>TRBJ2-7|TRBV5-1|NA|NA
TGCGCCAGCAGCTTGGATGGCGGGGATTACGAGCAGTACTTC
CASSLDGGDYEQYF
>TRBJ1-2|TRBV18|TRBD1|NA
TGTGCCAGCTCACCGGCGGGGACAGCCTATGGCTACACCTTC
CASSPAGTAYGYTF
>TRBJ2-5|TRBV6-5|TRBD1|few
TGTGCCAGCAGAGACCGGGACAGGGTTGGAGAGACCCAGTACTTC
CASRDRDRVGETQYF
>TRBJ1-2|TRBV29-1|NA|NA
TGCAGCGCTGAGGGACAAAGCTATGGCTACACCTTC
CSAEGQSYGYTF
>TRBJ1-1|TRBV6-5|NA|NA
TGTGCCAGCAGTTTCGGGATGGCAGGCCTGAACACTGAAGCTTTCTTT
CASSFGMAGLNTEAFF
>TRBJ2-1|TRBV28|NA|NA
TGTGCCAGCATGCAGGGGCTTAACAATGAGCAGTTCTTC
CASMQGLNNEQFF
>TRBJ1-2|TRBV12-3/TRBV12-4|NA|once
TGTGCCAGCAGTTCCGGGGTGAACTATGGCTACACCTTC
CASSSGVNYGYTF
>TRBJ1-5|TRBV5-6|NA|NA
TGTGCCAGCAGCTTGGCAGGGTCGAGCAATCAGCCCCAGCATTTT
CASSLAGSSNQPQHF
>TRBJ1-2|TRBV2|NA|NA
TGTGCCAGCAGTGTTTCCACCCGGGGGGAGGGTGGCTACACCTTC
CASSVSTRGEGGYTF
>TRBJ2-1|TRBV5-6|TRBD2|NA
TGTGCCAGCAGCTTGGTAGCGGGGGCAAGTAGAAATGAGCAGTTCTTC
CASSLVAGASRNEQFF
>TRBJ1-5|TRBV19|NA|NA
TGTGCCAGTAGTATACCGGGGGGGAAGCCCCAGCATTTT
CASSIPGGKPQHF
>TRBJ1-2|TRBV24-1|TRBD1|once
TGTGCCACCAGTGACCCGGACAGGGGGTTCTATGGCTACACCTTC
CATSDPDRGFYGYTF
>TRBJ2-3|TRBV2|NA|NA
TGTGCCAGCGTGGGTGACAATACAGATACGCAGTATTTT
CASVGDNTDTQYF
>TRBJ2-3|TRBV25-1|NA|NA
TGTGCCAGCAGTGAATTCGATGACGACAGAGACTATACGCAGTATTTT
CASSEFDDDRDYTQYF
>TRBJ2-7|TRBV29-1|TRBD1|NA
TGCAGCTCGGGACAGACCTACGAGCAGTACTTC
CSSGQTYEQYF
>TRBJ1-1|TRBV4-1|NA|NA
TGCGCCAGCAGCCACCCGGGCCGGGGAGGGACTGAAGCTTTCTTT
CASSHPGRGGTEAFF
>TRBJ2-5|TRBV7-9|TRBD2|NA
TGTGCCAGCAGCCCTAGCGGGGCGGGAACAAAAGAGACCCAGTACTTC
CASSPSGAGTKETQYF
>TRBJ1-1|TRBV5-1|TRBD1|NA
TGCGCCAGCAGGAAGGGGGCAGAGAACACTGAAGCTTTCTTT
CASRKGAENTEAFF
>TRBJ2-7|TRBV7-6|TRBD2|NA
TGTGCCAGCAGCTTAGCTGGCGGGGGTACCTACGAGCAGTACTTC
CASSLAGGGTYEQYF
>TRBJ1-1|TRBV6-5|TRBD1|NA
TGTGCCAGCAGTCCTCCCACGGGACAGGGTCGGGGAGCTTTCTTT
CASSPPTGQGRGAFF
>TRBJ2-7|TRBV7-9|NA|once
TGTGCCAGCAGCCCTCAGGGGAACGAGCAGTACTTC
CASSPQGNEQYF
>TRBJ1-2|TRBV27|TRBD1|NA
TGTGCCAGCAGTCCGGCACAGGGGGCATATGGCTACACCTTC
CASSPAQGAYGYTF
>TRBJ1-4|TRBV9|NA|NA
TGTGCCAGCAGCGCGGGAGTAGATGAAAAACTGTTTTTT
CASSAGVDEKLFF
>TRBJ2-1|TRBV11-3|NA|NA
TGTGCCAGCAGCTCCTGGGGGCAGAAGACCTACAATGAGCAGTTCTTC
CASSSWGQKTYNEQFF
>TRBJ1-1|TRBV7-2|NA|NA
TGTGCCAGCAGCCCAGACAGTGGGTACACTGAAGCTTTCTTT
CASSPDSGYTEAFF
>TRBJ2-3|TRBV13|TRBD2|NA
TGTGCCAGCAGCGAACGGGGGGAGTGGGGAGATACGCAGTATTTT
CASSERGEWGDTQYF
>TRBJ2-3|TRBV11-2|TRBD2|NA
TGTGCCAGCAGCTTAGTGCGACTAGCGGCAGATACGCAGTATTTT
CASSLVRLAADTQYF
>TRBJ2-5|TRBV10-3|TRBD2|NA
TGTGCCATCAAGCCGGGACTAGCGAGTGAGACCCAGTACTTC
CAIKPGLASETQYF
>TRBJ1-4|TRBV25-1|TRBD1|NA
TGTGCCAGCAGTGAAAGAGCCCGGACAGGGAGCGAAAAACTGTTTTTT
CASSERARTGSEKLFF
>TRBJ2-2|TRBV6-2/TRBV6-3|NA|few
TGTGCCAGCAGTTACTCGAATCGGGTCACCGGGGAGCTGTTTTTT
CASSYSNRVTGELFF
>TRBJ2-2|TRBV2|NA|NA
TGTGCCAGCAGTCCCACCCCACTACCCGGGACCGGGGAGCTGTTTTTT
CASSPTPLPGTGELFF